These T cell receptor beta chains were read from a single sample in a study of PD-L1 blockade in urothelial cancer. Profiled with immunoSEQ multiplex PCR; TCRdb holds only in-frame clones, not every one. Found here are approximately 100,000 clones, about nine tenths of them singletons; the top ten hold roughly 0.93%. The sample consisted of PBMCs, taken around atezolizumab (anti-PD-L1) treatment. The receptors were gathered from a woman aged 80 or over with urothelial cancer. Both conserved end residues are part of each CDR3. The D gene is left open where the match is weak. Expanded clones are given a class, and other clones once, few, many or no size at all.

-,-,TRBJ1-1,TRBV30,CAWHTGTSTEAFF,TGTGCCTGGCATACAGGGACTAGCACTGAAGCTTTCTTT
-,-,TRBJ2-5,TRBV7-8,CASSLVGEETQYF,TGTGCCAGCAGCTTAGTAGGGGAAGAGACCCAGTACTTC
-,-,TRBJ2-1,TRBV28,CASSFLGVYNEQFF,TGTGCCAGCAGTTTCCTCGGGGTCTACAATGAGCAGTTCTTC
-,TRBD2,TRBJ2-1,TRBV30,CAWSAAGATYNEQFF,TGTGCCTGGAGCGCAGCGGGAGCTACCTACAATGAGCAGTTCTTC
-,-,TRBJ2-7,TRBV29-1,CSVSGQPLNEQYF,TGCAGCGTCTCGGGACAACCCCTGAACGAGCAGTACTTC
-,TRBD2,TRBJ2-3,TRBV23-1,CASRKGGAERTDTQYF,TGCGCCAGCAGAAAGGGAGGGGCGGAAAGAACAGATACGCAGTATTTT
once,TRBD2,TRBJ2-1,TRBV12-5,CASGLVHGGRNEQFF,TGTGCTAGTGGTTTGGTACACGGCGGGAGGAATGAGCAGTTCTTC
-,TRBD1,TRBJ1-5,TRBV4-2,CASSETGDSNQPQHF,TGTGCCAGCAGCGAGACAGGGGATAGCAATCAGCCCCAGCATTTT
-,TRBD2,TRBJ2-5,TRBV27,CATGRALETQYF,TGTGCCACAGGGAGGGCTTTGGAGACCCAGTACTTC
-,TRBD2,TRBJ2-2,TRBV2,CASSPKGLAGGLIGTGELFF,TGTGCCAGCAGCCCTAAGGGACTAGCGGGAGGCCTCATAGGCACCGGGGAGCTGTTTTTT
-,-,TRBJ2-7,TRBV4-1,CASSQEGGSGYEQYF,TGCGCCAGCAGCCAAGAGGGTGGGAGTGGCTACGAGCAGTACTTC
-,-,TRBJ1-2,TRBV5-5,CASSQDPGRGYTF,TGTGCCAGCAGCCAGGACCCTGGGAGGGGCTACACCTTC
-,TRBD2,TRBJ2-7,TRBV7-2,CASSPGLAGSWEQYF,TGTGCCAGCAGCCCGGGACTAGCGGGATCGTGGGAGCAGTACTTC
-,-,TRBJ1-1,TRBV27,CASRKSLGGTGEAFF,TGTGCCAGCAGGAAATCTCTGGGGGGGACGGGTGAAGCTTTCTTT
few,-,TRBJ1-5,TRBV30,CAWSPDRTSQPQHF,TGTGCCTGGAGTCCCGACAGAACTAGCCAGCCCCAGCATTTT
-,TRBD1,TRBJ2-7,TRBV7-9,CASSFDRDEQYF,TGTGCCAGCAGCTTTGACAGGGACGAGCAGTACTTC
-,-,TRBJ2-1,TRBV19,CASSPPGRGSYNEQFF,TGTGCCAGTAGTCCCCCGGGACGGGGGTCCTACAATGAGCAGTTCTTC
-,TRBD1,TRBJ1-4,TRBV7-3,CASSPRTGEKLFF,TGTGCCAGCAGCCCGCGGACAGGAGAAAAACTGTTTTTT
-,-,TRBJ1-5,TRBV7-2,CASSLGTQYQPQHF,TGTGCCAGCAGCCTAGGGACACAGTATCAGCCCCAGCATTTT
-,-,TRBJ1-1,TRBV27,CASSWGLDGGTEAFF,TGTGCCAGCAGTTGGGGACTGGACGGGGGCACTGAAGCTTTCTTT
once,-,TRBJ1-5,TRBV6-5,CASSPPGNNQPQHF,TGTGCCAGCAGTCCCCCGGGAAACAATCAGCCCCAGCATTTT
-,-,TRBJ1-5,TRBV28,CANGQPDQPQHF,TGTGCCAATGGGCAACCTGATCAGCCCCAGCATTTT
-,TRBD1,TRBJ2-2,TRBV5-8,CASSYRGRELFF,TGTGCCAGCAGCTACAGGGGGCGCGAGCTGTTTTTT
-,TRBD1,TRBJ1-5,TRBV7-3,CASSPQGFGQPQHF,TGTGCCAGCAGCCCACAGGGGTTCGGGCAGCCCCAGCATTTT
-,TRBD1,TRBJ1-1,TRBV5-1,CASSLPGGNTEAFF,TGCGCCAGCAGCTTGCCAGGGGGGAACACTGAAGCTTTCTTT
-,-,TRBJ2-3,TRBV5-4,CASSSGWTTDTQYF,TGTGCCAGCAGCTCTGGGTGGACTACAGATACGCAGTATTTT
-,-,TRBJ1-1,TRBV5-6,CASITVGSGGTEAFF,TGTGCCAGCATCACCGTTGGATCTGGCGGCACTGAAGCTTTCTTT
-,-,TRBJ1-5,TRBV6-1,CASSGIIKRSNQPQHF,TGTGCCAGCAGTGGTATTATTAAGAGGAGCAATCAGCCCCAGCATTTT
-,TRBD2,TRBJ2-7,TRBV19,CASSTSGTRNYEQYF,TGTGCCAGTAGTACCTCCGGGACTAGAAACTACGAGCAGTACTTC
-,TRBD2,TRBJ2-1,TRBV5-1,CASSLGGGVSLNEQFF,TGCGCCAGCAGCTTGGGGGGGGGAGTCTCGCTCAATGAGCAGTTCTTC
-,TRBD2,TRBJ2-1,TRBV11-3,CASSSLTSGEPSSYNEQFF,TGTGCCAGCAGCTCCTTGACTAGCGGAGAACCGAGCTCCTACAATGAGCAGTTCTTC
-,TRBD1,TRBJ1-4,TRBV5-4,CASSLLGTGRDEKLFF,TGTGCCAGCAGCCTTTTGGGGACAGGGAGAGATGAAAAACTGTTTTTT
-,TRBD1,TRBJ2-2,TRBV7-9,CASTPGTGLTGELFF,TGTGCCAGCACCCCCGGGACAGGCCTCACCGGGGAGCTGTTTTTT
-,-,TRBJ2-2,TRBV6-1,CASSEAPRENTGELFF,TGTGCCAGCAGTGAAGCGCCCAGGGAAAACACCGGGGAGCTGTTTTTT
-,-,TRBJ1-5,TRBV4-1,CASSQEEMRSQPQHF,TGCGCCAGCAGCCAAGAGGAGATGAGGAGTCAGCCCCAGCATTTT
-,-,TRBJ2-7,TRBV9,CASSLHSETYEQYF,TGTGCCAGCAGCCTTCATAGCGAGACCTACGAGCAGTACTTC
-,-,TRBJ2-2,TRBV10-1,CASSPFDTGELFF,TGCGCCAGCAGCCCTTTTGACACCGGGGAGCTGTTTTTT
few,TRBD2,TRBJ2-1,TRBV19,CASSDGTKYNEQFF,TGTGCCAGTAGTGACGGGACTAAGTACAATGAGCAGTTCTTC
-,TRBD2,TRBJ2-7,TRBV27,CASSLEALAGVHEQYF,TGTGCCAGCAGTTTAGAGGCCCTAGCGGGAGTCCACGAGCAGTACTTC
once,-,TRBJ2-5,TRBV6-1,CASSDRQDRTLWETQYF,TGTGCCAGCAGTGATAGACAGGATAGAACCTTATGGGAGACCCAGTACTTC
-,-,TRBJ1-4,TRBV18,CASSPEVNEKLFF,TGTGCCAGCTCACCCGAGGTTAATGAAAAACTGTTTTTT
-,-,TRBJ1-1,TRBV5-1,CASSSTSLNTEAFF,TGCGCCAGCAGCTCGACAAGTCTGAACACTGAAGCTTTCTTT
-,TRBD1,TRBJ2-7,TRBV28,CASSVTGSYEQYF,TGTGCCAGCAGTGTGACAGGGTCCTACGAGCAGTACTTC
once,TRBD1,TRBJ1-2,TRBV7-2,CASSSETGVFGYTF,TGTGCCAGCAGCTCGGAGACAGGGGTATTTGGCTACACCTTC
once,-,TRBJ2-3,TRBV28,CASSPPGQYTDTQYF,TGTGCCAGCAGTCCTCCGGGACAATACACAGATACGCAGTATTTT
-,TRBD2,TRBJ2-7,TRBV29-1,CSTQTSGSYEQYF,TGCAGCACCCAGACTAGCGGGAGTTACGAGCAGTACTTC
-,TRBD1,TRBJ2-1,TRBV6-4,CASSEQGMGSYNEQFF,TGTGCCAGCAGTGAACAGGGGATGGGATCCTACAATGAGCAGTTCTTC
-,-,TRBJ2-7,TRBV28,CASTQGGQGDYEQYF,TGTGCCAGCACCCAAGGGGGTCAGGGAGACTACGAGCAGTACTTC
-,-,TRBJ2-5,TRBV7-9,CASSSSGETQYF,TGTGCCAGCAGCTCCTCGGGGGAGACCCAGTACTTC
few,-,TRBJ2-7,TRBV18,CASSPQEEGTEQYF,TGTGCCAGCTCACCCCAGGAGGAGGGGACCGAGCAGTACTTC
-,TRBD1,TRBJ2-5,TRBV10-2,CASLDRQETQYF,TGCGCCAGCTTGGACAGGCAAGAGACCCAGTACTTC